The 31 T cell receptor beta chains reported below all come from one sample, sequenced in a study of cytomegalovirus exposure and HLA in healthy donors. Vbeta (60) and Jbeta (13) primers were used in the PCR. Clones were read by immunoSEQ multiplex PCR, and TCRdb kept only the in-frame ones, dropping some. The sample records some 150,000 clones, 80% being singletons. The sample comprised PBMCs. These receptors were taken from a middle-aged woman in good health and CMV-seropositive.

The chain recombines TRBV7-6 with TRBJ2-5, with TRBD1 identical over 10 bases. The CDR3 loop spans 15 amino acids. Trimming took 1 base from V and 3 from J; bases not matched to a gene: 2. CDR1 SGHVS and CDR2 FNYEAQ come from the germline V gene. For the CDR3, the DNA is TGTGCCAGCAGCTTAGTAGGGACAGGGGAAGAGACCCAGTACTTC. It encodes CASSLVGTGEETQYF.

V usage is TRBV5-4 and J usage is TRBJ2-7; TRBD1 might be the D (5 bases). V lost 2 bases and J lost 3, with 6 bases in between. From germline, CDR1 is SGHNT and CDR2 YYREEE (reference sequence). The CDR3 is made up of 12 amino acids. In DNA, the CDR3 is TGTGCCAGCAGCTTTCAGGGCTACGAGCAGTACTTC. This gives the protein CASSFQGYEQYF.

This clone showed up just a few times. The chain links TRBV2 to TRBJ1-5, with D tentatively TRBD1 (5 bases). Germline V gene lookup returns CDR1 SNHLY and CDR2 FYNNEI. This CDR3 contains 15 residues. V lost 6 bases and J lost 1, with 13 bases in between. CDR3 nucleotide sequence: TGTGCCAGCAGGGGGGGACTAACGAGCAATCAGCCCCAGCATTTT. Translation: CASRGGLTSNQPQHF.

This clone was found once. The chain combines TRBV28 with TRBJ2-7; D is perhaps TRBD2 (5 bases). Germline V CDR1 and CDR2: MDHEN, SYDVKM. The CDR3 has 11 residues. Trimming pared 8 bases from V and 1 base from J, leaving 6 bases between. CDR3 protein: CASGRSYEQYF. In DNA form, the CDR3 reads TGTGCCAGCGGGAGATCCTACGAGCAGTACTTC.

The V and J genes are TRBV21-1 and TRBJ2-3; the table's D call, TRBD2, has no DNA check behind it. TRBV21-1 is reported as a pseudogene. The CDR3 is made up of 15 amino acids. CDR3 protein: CASSKEPGRTDTQYF. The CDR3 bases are TGTGCCAGCAGCAAAGAACCAGGGAGGACAGATACGCAGTATTTT.

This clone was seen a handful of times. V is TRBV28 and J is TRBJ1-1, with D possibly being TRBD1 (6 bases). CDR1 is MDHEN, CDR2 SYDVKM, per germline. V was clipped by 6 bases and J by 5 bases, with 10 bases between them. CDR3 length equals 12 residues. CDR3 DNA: TGTGCCAGCAGAGAGGGGGGGACTGAAGCTTTCTTT. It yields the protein CASREGGTEAFF.

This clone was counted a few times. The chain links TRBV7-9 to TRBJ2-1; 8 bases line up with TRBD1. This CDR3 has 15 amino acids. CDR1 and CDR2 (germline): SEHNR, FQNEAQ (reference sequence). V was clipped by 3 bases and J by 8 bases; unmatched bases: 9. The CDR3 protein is CASSFLRTGSHEQFF. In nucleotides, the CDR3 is TGTGCCAGCAGCTTTCTAAGGACAGGGTCCCATGAGCAGTTCTTC.

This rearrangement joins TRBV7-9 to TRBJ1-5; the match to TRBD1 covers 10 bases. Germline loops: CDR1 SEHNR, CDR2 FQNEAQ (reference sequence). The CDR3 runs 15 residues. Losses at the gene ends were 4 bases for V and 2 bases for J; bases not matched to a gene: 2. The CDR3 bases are TGTGCCAGCAGCTATGGGACAGGGGGCAATCAGCCCCAGCATTTT. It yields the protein CASSYGTGGNQPQHF. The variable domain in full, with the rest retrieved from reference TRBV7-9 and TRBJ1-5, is DTGVSQNPRHKITKRGQNVTFRCDPISEHNRLYWYRQTLGQGPEFLTYFQNEAQLEKSRLLSDRFSAERPKGSFSTLEIQRTEQGDSAMYLCASSYGTGGNQPQHFGDGTRLSIL.

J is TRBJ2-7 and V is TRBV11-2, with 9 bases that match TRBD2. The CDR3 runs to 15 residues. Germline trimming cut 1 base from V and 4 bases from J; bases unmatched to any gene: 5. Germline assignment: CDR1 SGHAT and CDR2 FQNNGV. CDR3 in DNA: TGTGCCAGCAGCTTAGTGGCTAGCGGGAATTACGAGCAGTACTTC. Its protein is CASSLVASGNYEQYF.

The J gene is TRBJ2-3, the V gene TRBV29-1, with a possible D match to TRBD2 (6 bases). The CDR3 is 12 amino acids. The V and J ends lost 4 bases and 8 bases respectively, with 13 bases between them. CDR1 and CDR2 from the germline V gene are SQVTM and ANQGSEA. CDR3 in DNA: TGCAGCGTTGGCGGAGGGTCGGGTACGCAGTATTTT. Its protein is CSVGGGSGTQYF.

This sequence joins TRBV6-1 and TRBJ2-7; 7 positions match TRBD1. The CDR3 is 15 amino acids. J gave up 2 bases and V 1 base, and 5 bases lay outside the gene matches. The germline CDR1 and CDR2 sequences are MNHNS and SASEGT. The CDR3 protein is CASSEGDSLTYEQYF. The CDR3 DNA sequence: TGTGCCAGCAGTGAAGGGGACAGTCTAACCTACGAGCAGTACTTC.

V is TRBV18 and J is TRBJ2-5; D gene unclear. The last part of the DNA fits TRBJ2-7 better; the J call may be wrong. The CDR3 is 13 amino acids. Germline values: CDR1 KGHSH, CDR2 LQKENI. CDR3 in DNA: TGTGCCAGCTCACCACTGGCAGGAAACGAGCAGTACTTC. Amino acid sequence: CASSPLAGNEQYF.

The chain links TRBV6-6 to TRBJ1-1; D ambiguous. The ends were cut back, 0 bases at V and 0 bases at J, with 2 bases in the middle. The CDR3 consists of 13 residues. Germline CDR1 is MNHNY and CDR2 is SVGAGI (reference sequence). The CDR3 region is CASSYSMNTEAFF. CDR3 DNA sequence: TGTGCCAGCAGTTACTCTATGAACACTGAAGCTTTCTTT.

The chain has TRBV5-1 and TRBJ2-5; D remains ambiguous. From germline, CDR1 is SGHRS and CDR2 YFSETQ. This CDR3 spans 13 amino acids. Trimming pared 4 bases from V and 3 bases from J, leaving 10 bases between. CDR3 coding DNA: TGCGCCAGCAGCCTCCATCCGGAAGAGACCCAGTACTTC. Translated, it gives CASSLHPEETQYF.

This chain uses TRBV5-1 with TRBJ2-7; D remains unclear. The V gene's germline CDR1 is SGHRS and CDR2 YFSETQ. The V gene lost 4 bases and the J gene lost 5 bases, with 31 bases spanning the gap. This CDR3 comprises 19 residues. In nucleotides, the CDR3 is TGCGCCAGCAGCCTAACCAACGGCCCCATTGCACGCCCTAGGAACGAGCAGTACTTC. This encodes CASSLTNGPIARPRNEQYF.

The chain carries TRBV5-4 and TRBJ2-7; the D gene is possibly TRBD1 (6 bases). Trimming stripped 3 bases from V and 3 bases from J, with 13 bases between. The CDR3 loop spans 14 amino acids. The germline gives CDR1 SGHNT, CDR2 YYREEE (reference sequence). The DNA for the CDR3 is TGTGCCAGCAGCTCCGCTGGGGGCCGCTACGAGCAGTACTTC. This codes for CASSSAGGRYEQYF.

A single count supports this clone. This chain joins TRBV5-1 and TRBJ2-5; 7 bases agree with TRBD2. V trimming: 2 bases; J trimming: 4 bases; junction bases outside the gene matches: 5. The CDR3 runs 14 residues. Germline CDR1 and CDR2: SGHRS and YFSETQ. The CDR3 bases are TGCGCCAGCAGCTTAGGACTAGGGGTAGAGACCCAGTACTTC. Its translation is CASSLGLGVETQYF. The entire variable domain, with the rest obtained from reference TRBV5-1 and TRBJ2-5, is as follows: KAGVTQTPRYLIKTRGQQVTLSCSPISGHRSVSWYQQTPGQGLQFLFEYFSETQRNKGNFPGRFSGRQFSNSRSEMNVSTLELGDSALYLCASSLGLGVETQYFGPGTRLLVL.

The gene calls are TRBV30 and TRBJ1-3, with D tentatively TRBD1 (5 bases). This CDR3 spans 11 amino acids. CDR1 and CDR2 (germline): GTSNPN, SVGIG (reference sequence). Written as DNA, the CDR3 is TGTCAGGGAATCTCTGGAAACACCATATATTTT. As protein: CQGISGNTIYF.

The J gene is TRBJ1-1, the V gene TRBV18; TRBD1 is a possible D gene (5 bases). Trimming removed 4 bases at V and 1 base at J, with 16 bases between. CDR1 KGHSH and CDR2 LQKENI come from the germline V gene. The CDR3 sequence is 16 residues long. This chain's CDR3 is CASSLQSPRENTEAFF. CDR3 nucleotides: TGTGCCAGCTCACTTCAAAGCCCCAGGGAGAACACTGAAGCTTTCTTT.

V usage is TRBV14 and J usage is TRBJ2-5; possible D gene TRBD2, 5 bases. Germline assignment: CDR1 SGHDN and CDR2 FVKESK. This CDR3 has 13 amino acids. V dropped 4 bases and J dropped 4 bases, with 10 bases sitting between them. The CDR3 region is CASSPTGGETQYF. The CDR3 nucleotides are TGTGCCAGCAGCCCCACCGGAGGAGAGACCCAGTACTTC.

CDR3 residues: CASSAAQLAGAYNEQFF. As DNA, the CDR3 is TGTGCCAGCAGCGCCGCCCAATTAGCGGGGGCCTACAATGAGCAGTTCTTC. The gene calls are TRBV9 and TRBJ2-1, with 9 bases matching TRBD2. There are 17 residues in the CDR3. V was clipped by 3 bases and J by 2 bases; unmatched bases: 9. CDR1 SGDLS and CDR2 YYNGEE come from the germline V gene.

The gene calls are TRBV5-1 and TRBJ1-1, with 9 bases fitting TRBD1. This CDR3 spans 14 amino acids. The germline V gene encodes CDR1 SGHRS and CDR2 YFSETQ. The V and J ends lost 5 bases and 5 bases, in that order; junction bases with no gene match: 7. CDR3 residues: CASRTGGAWTEAFF. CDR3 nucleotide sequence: TGCGCCAGCAGAACAGGGGGCGCATGGACTGAAGCTTTCTTT.

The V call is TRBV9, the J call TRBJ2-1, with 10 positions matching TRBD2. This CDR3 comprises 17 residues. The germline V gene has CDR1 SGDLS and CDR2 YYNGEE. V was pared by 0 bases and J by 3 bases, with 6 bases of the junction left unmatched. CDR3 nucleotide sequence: TGTGCCAGCAGCGTAGATCACAGCGGGAGGGACTACAATGAGCAGTTCTTC. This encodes CASSVDHSGRDYNEQFF.

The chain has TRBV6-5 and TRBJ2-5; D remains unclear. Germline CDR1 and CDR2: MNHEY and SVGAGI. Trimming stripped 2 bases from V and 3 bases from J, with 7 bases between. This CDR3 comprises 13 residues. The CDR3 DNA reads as TGTGCCAGCAGTTACCGGCAGGAAGAGACCCAGTACTTC. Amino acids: CASSYRQEETQYF.

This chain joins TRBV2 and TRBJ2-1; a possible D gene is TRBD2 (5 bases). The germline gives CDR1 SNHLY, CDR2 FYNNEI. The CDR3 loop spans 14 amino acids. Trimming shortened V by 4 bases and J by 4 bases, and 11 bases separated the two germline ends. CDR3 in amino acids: CASSVGEWYNEQFF. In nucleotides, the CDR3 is TGTGCCAGCAGTGTGGGAGAATGGTACAATGAGCAGTTCTTC.

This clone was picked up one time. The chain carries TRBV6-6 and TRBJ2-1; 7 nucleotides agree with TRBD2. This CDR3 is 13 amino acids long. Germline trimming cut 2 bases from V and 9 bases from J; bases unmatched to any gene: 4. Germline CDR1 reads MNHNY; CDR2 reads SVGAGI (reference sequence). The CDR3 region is CASSYPSSGEQFF. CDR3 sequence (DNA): TGTGCCAGCAGTTACCCGTCTAGCGGTGAGCAGTTCTTC.

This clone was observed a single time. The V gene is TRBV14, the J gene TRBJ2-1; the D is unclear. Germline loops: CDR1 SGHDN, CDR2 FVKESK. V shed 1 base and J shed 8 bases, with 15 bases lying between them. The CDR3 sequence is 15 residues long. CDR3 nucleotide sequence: TGTGCCAGCAGCCAAGTCCGATCCCCACGGGATGAGCAGTTCTTC. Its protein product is CASSQVRSPRDEQFF.

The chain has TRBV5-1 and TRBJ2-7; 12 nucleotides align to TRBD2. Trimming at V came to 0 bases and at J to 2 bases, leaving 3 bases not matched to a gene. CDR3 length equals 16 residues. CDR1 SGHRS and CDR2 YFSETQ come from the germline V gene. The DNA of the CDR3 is TGCGCCAGCAGCTTGGGGCTAGCGGGAGGGGCCTACGAGCAGTACTTC. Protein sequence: CASSLGLAGGAYEQYF. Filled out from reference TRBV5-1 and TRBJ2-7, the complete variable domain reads KAGVTQTPRYLIKTRGQQVTLSCSPISGHRSVSWYQQTPGQGLQFLFEYFSETQRNKGNFPGRFSGRQFSNSRSEMNVSTLELGDSALYLCASSLGLAGGAYEQYFGPGTRLTVT.

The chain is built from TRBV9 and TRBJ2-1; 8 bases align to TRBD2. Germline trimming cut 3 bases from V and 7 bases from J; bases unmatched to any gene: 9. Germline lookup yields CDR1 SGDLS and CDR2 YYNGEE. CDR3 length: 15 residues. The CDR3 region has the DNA TGTGCCAGCAGCGAGACTAGCGAAGTCCCTAATGAGCAGTTCTTC. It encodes CASSETSEVPNEQFF.

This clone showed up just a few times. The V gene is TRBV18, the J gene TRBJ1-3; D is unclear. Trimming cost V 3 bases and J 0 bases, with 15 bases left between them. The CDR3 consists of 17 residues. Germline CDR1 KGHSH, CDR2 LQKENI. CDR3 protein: CASSPLGTVNSGNTIYF. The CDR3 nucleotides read TGTGCCAGCTCACCCCTAGGCACGGTCAACTCTGGAAACACCATATATTTT.

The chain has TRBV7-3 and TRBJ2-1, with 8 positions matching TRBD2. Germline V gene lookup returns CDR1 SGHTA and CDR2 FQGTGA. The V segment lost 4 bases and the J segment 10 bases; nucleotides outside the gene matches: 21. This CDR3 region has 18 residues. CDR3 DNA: TGTGCCAGCAGCTCAAGGGTGGGCGAACTAGCGGTTACGGGGGAGCAGTTCTTC. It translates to CASSSRVGELAVTGEQFF.